The TCR beta chain under discussion was sequenced for a study of blood T cell repertoires in COVID-19. On the study more broadly: COVID-19 samples, acute and convalescent, were from the United States, Italy and Spain. From T cells, B-cell-depleted T cells, or PBMCs came the material, which was cDNA or gDNA.

Authors' analysis steps: From reference gene primer amplification, estimates of nucleated cell counts were derived. Measured with immunoSEQ multiplex PCR; TCRdb has only the in-frame clones, and not every one. V, J and clone size reflect that table, while D and trimming were determined from the DNA. The sample includes 120,000 to 150,000 clones, around 83% of them seen just once. The sequenced sample consisted of peripheral blood. The origin of this receptor is a woman of 80 years or more with acute or convalescent COVID-19.

The CDR3 region is CASSLRGSHSPLHF. In DNA, the CDR3 is TGTGCCAGCAGCTTGCGGGGTTCACATTCACCCCTCCACTTT. The rearrangement joins TRBV5-4 to TRBJ1-6; D remains unclear. This CDR3 has 14 residues. The germline gives CDR1 SGHNT, CDR2 YYREEE (reference sequence). The V end was cut by 1 base, the J end by 8 bases, with 10 bases between.